A selection of T cell receptor beta chains follows, all from one sample in a study of blood T cell repertoires in COVID-19. Generated by immunoSEQ multiplex PCR, the TCRdb table keeps only in-frame clones and is missing some. The table includes tens of thousands of clones, 70% to 90% detected once. The sequenced sample was peripheral blood. All receptors derive from a woman older than 75 with active COVID-19. The conserved cysteine and the conserved F or W are not part of the CDR3 here. Clone sizes are given selectively: once, few, many, or a class where the clone is expanded.

once,TRBJ2-2,TRBV9,ASSVFDRGPGTGDTGELF
once,TRBJ2-6,TRBV9,ASSPETGGIWTNVLT
.,TRBJ1-1,TRBV30,ARERRNTEAF
.,TRBJ1-2,TRBV6-2/TRBV6-3,ASSYLGQGIGYT
.,TRBJ2-3,TRBV15,ATSTNRATTGDTQY
.,TRBJ1-2,TRBV28,ASSPMSTRIGNYGYT
.,TRBJ2-2,TRBV28,ASSSRGRQGTGELF
.,TRBJ2-4,TRBV6-2/TRBV6-3,ASSYDSSRHIQY
.,TRBJ2-1,TRBV7-3,ASSLMGPLEYNEQF
once,TRBJ2-5,TRBV24-1,ATSKVDRFQETQY
.,TRBJ1-1,TRBV2,ASSSDRFTEAF
.,TRBJ2-7,TRBV6-2/TRBV6-3,ASSYLAGGSGFIGEQY
once,TRBJ2-2,TRBV11-3,ASSTRTGTGELF
.,TRBJ2-3,TRBV29-1,SVDLGLFPNTQY
.,TRBJ1-1,TRBV7-9,ASSSSGQFTEAF
.,TRBJ1-5,TRBV3-1/TRBV3-2,ASSQDSTRSQPQH
once,TRBJ2-3,TRBV7-9,ASSARLGSTDTQY
.,TRBJ2-1,TRBV28,ATLPHEQF
once,TRBJ2-5,TRBV10-3,AISRKGGETQY
.,TRBJ2-1,TRBV6-6,ASSMPGTNYNEQF
.,TRBJ1-5,TRBV7-2,ASSSGQASQPQH
.,TRBJ2-1,TRBV6-6,ASSYIAGGYNEQF
.,TRBJ2-5,TRBV7-9,ASSPGGQGRLARETQY
.,TRBJ2-3,TRBV18,ASSPFEGGGTDTQY
.,TRBJ2-4,TRBV6-5,ASRGGAEDIQY
.,TRBJ2-3,TRBV3-1/TRBV3-2,ASSQQPREARTDTQY
.,TRBJ1-4,TRBV19,ASTGVGRVDEKLF
once,TRBJ2-2,TRBV24-1,ATSDFLSPHKNTGELF
.,TRBJ1-5,TRBV6-2/TRBV6-3,ASSYARGGGNQPQH
.,TRBJ1-5,TRBV5-1,ASSLDRAQGPQH
.,TRBJ2-1,TRBV6-2/TRBV6-3,ASSRGLAEGNEQF
.,TRBJ2-1,TRBV7-6,ASSSPAGSARSYNEQF
.,TRBJ2-5,TRBV18,ASSPSGRGETQY
.,TRBJ2-7,TRBV28,ASTTSGRATYEQY
.,TRBJ2-7,TRBV7-3,ASSLLAGGDYEQY
.,TRBJ1-2,TRBV7-3,ASSLDQGGYGYT
once,TRBJ1-2,TRBV19,ASVQGGDGYT
.,TRBJ2-1,TRBV4-2,ASSLYDPGEGVYNEQF
.,TRBJ2-4,TRBV21-1,ASSKSGTLAKNIQY
once,TRBJ1-3,TRBV20-1,SASLGRGNTIY
.,TRBJ2-3,TRBV11-2,ASSLEGTDTQY